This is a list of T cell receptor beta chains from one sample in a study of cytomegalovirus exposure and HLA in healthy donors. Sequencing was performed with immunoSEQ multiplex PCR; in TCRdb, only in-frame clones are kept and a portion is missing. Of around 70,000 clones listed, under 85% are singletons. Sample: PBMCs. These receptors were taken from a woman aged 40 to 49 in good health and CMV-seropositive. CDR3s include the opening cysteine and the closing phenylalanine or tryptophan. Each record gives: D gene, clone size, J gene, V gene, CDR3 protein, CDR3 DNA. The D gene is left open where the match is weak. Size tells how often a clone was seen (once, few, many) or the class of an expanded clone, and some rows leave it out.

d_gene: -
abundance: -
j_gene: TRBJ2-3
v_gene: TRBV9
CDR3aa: CASSVGTPGDTQYF
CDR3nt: TGTGCCAGCAGCGTAGGGACTCCGGGGGATACGCAGTATTTT

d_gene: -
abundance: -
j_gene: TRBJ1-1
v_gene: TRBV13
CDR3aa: CASSFRDTNTEAFF
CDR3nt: TGTGCCAGCAGCTTCCGCGACACGAACACTGAAGCTTTCTTT

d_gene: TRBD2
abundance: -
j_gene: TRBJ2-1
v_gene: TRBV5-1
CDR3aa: CASSPFLAGSYNEQFF
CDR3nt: TGCGCCAGCAGCCCCTTTTTAGCGGGGTCCTACAATGAGCAGTTCTTC

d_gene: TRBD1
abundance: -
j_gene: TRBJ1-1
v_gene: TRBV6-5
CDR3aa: CASSRIQGARTEAFF
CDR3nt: TGTGCCAGCAGTAGGATCCAGGGGGCGCGGACTGAAGCTTTCTTT

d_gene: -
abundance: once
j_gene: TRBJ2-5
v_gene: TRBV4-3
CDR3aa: CASSQVPEETQYF
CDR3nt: TGCGCCAGCAGCCAAGTACCGGAAGAGACCCAGTACTTC

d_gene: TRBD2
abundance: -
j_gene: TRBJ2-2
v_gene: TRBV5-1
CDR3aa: CASSFTSGGNTGELFF
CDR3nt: TGCGCCAGCAGCTTTACTAGCGGGGGGAACACCGGGGAGCTGTTTTTT

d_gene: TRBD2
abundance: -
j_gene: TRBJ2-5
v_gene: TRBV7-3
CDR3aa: CASSRSGEETQYF
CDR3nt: TGTGCCAGCAGCCGTAGCGGGGAAGAGACCCAGTACTTC

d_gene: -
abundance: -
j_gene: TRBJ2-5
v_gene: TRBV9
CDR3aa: CASSVATLETQYF
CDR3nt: TGTGCCAGCAGCGTAGCTACTTTAGAGACCCAGTACTTC

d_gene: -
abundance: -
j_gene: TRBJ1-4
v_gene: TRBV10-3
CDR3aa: CAISDIGGEDNEKLFF
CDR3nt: TGTGCCATCAGTGATATAGGGGGGGAAGATAATGAAAAACTGTTTTTT

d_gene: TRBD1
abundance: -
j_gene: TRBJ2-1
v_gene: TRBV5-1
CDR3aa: CASSLGGTGINEQFF
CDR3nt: TGCGCCAGCAGCTTGGGCGGGACAGGGATAAATGAGCAGTTCTTC

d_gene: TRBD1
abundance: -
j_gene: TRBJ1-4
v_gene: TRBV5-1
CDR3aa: CASSLQGGGSDEKLFF
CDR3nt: TGCGCCAGCAGCTTACAGGGGGGCGGATCGGATGAAAAACTGTTTTTT

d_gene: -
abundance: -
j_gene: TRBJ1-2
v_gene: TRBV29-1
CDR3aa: CSVGARDNYGYTF
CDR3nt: TGCAGCGTTGGGGCCAGGGATAACTATGGCTACACCTTC

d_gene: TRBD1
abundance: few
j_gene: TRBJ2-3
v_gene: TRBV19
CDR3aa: CASTQGQGTDTQYF
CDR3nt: TGTGCCAGTACCCAGGGACAGGGCACAGATACGCAGTATTTT

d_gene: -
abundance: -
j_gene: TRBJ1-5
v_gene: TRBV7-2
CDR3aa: CASSLGQGRNQPQHF
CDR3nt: TGTGCCAGCAGCTTAGGTCAGGGCCGCAATCAGCCCCAGCATTTT

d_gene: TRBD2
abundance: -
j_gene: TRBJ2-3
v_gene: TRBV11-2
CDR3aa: CASSLRAGGTDTQYF
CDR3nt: TGTGCCAGCAGCTTAAGGGCGGGGGGGACAGATACGCAGTATTTT

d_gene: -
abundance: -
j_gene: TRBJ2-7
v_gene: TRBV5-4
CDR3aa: CASSLASRQGHEQYF
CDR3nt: TGTGCCAGCAGCTTGGCGTCACGGCAGGGCCACGAGCAGTACTTC

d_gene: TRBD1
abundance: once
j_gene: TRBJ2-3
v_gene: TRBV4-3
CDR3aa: CASSQAGTGVPDTQYF
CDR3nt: TGCGCCAGCAGCCAAGCCGGGACAGGAGTTCCAGATACGCAGTATTTT

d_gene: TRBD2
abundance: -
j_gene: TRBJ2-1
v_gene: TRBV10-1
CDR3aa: CASSESWSGVGDEQFF
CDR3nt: TGCGCCAGCAGTGAGTCGTGGAGCGGGGTGGGCGATGAGCAGTTCTTC

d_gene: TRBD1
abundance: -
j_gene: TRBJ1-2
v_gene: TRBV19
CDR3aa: CASSPTGHYGYTF
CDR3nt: TGTGCCAGTAGCCCGACAGGGCACTATGGCTACACCTTC

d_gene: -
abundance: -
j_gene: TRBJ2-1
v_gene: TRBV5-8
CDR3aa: CASSLRRSPFF
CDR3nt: TGTGCCAGCAGCTTGCGGAGAAGCCCGTTCTTC

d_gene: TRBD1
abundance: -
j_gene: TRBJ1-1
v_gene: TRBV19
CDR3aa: CASTGQTNTEAFF
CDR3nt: TGTGCCAGCACGGGACAGACGAACACTGAAGCTTTCTTT

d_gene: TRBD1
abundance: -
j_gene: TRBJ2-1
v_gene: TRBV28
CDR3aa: CAGQGRSYNEQFF
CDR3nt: TGTGCCGGACAGGGGCGGTCCTACAATGAGCAGTTCTTC

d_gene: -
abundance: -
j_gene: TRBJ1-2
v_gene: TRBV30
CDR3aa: CAWSVGAPGGYTF
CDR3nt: TGTGCCTGGAGTGTAGGAGCCCCGGGTGGCTACACCTTC

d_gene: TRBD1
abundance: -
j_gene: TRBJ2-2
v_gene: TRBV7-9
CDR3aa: CAAATGDNTGELFF
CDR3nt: TGTGCCGCAGCGACAGGGGATAACACCGGGGAGCTGTTTTTT

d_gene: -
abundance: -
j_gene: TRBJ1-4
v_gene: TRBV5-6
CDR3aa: CASSSGQGAEKLFF
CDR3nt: TGTGCCAGCAGCTCCGGACAAGGAGCCGAAAAACTGTTTTTT

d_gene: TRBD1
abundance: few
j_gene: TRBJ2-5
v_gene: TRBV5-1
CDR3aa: CASSVTGGAMKTQYF
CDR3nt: TGCGCCAGCAGCGTAACAGGGGGAGCAATGAAGACCCAGTACTTC

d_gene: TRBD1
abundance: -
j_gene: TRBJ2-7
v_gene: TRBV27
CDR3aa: CASRGTVSYEQYF
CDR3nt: TGTGCCAGCAGGGGGACAGTCTCCTACGAGCAGTACTTC

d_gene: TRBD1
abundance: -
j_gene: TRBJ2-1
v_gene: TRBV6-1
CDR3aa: CASREQGVGSYNEQFF
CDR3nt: TGTGCCAGCAGAGAACAGGGGGTAGGTTCCTACAATGAGCAGTTCTTC

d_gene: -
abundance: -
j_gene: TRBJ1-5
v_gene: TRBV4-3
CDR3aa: CASSTGIGQPQHF
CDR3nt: TGCGCCAGCAGTACAGGGATAGGGCAGCCCCAGCATTTT

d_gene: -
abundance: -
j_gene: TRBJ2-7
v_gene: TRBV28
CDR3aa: CASSLEGETYEQYF
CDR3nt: TGTGCCAGCAGTTTAGAAGGGGAAACCTACGAGCAGTACTTC

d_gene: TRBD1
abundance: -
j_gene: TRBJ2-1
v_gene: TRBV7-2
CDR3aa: CASSSTGSEQFF
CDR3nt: TGTGCCAGCAGCTCGACAGGGAGCGAGCAGTTCTTC

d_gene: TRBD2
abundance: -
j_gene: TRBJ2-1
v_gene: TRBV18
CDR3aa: CASSPPQLAGGAAYNEQFF
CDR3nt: TGTGCCAGCTCACCACCACAACTAGCGGGGGGCGCGGCCTACAATGAGCAGTTCTTC

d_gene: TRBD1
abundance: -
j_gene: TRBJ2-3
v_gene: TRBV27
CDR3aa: CASSYNRGLGTDTQYF
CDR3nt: TGTGCCAGCAGTTATAACAGGGGGTTAGGGACAGATACGCAGTATTTT

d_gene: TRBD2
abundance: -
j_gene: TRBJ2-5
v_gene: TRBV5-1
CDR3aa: CASSLRPLGLAVQETQYF
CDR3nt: TGCGCCAGCAGCCTAAGACCATTAGGACTAGCAGTCCAAGAGACCCAGTACTTC

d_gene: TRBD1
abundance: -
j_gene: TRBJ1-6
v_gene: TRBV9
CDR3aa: CASSVDQGARNSPLHF
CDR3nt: TGTGCCAGCAGCGTAGACCAGGGGGCGCGTAATTCACCCCTCCACTTT

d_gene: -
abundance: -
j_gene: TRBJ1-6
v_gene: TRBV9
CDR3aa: CASSVEGGGGSPLHF
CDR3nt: TGTGCCAGCAGCGTAGAGGGAGGGGGAGGTTCACCCCTCCACTTT

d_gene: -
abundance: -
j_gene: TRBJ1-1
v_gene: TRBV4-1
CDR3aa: CASSQQQDMNTEAFF
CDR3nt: TGCGCCAGCAGCCAACAACAGGACATGAACACTGAAGCTTTCTTT

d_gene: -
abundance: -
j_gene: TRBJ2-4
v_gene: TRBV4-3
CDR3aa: CASSPTAQVGF
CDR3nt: TGCGCCAGCAGCCCGACAGCCCAAGTAGGCTTC

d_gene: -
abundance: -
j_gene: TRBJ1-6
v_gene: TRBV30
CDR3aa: CAWSVSVDSNSPLHF
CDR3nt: TGTGCCTGGAGTGTCAGTGTGGACAGTAATTCACCCCTCCACTTT

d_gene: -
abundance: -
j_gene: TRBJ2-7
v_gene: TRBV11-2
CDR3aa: CASSLVSGSYEQYF
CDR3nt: TGTGCCAGCAGCTTAGTTTCGGGGAGCTACGAGCAGTACTTC

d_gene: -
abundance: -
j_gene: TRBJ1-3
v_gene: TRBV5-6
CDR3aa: CASSLGTQVSGNTIYF
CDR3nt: TGTGCCAGCAGCTTGGGGACACAAGTCTCTGGAAACACCATATATTTT

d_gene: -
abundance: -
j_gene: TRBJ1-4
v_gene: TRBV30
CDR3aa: CAWNRGTTNEKLFF
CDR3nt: TGTGCCTGGAACCGGGGTACAACTAATGAAAAACTGTTTTTT

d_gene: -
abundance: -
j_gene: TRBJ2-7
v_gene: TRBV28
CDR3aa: CASSAQGHEQYF
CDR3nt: TGTGCCAGCAGTGCCCAGGGTCACGAGCAGTACTTC

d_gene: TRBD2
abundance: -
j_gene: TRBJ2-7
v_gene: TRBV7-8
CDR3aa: CASSLGRGISSYEQYF
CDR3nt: TGTGCCAGCAGCTTAGGGCGGGGGATAAGCTCCTACGAGCAGTACTTC

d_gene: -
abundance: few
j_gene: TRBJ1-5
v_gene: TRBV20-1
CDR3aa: CSVTSNQPQHF
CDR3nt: TGCAGTGTCACAAGCAATCAGCCCCAGCATTTT

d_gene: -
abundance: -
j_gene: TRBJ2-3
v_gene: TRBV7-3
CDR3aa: CASSPAGTDTQYF
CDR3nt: TGTGCCAGCAGCCCAGCGGGCACAGATACGCAGTATTTT

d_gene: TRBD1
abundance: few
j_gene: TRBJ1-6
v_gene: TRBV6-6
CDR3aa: CASSLQGGNSPLHF
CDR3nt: TGTGCCAGCAGTCTTCAGGGGGGCAATTCACCCCTCCACTTT

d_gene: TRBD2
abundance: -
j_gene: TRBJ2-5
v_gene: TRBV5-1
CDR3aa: CASSTYGLAGVRETQYF
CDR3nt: TGCGCCAGCAGCACGTATGGACTAGCGGGGGTCCGAGAGACCCAGTACTTC

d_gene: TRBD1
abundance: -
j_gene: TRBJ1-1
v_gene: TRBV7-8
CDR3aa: CASSFAGTALYTEAFF
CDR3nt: TGTGCCAGCAGCTTCGCCGGGACAGCCCTTTACACTGAAGCTTTCTTT

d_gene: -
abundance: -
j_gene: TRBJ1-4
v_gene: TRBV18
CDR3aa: CASSPTRGRSTNEKLFF
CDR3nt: TGTGCCAGCTCACCCACCAGGGGACGGTCAACTAATGAAAAACTGTTTTTT

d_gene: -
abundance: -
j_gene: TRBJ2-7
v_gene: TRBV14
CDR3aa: CASSQELGAYEQYF
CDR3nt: TGTGCCAGCAGCCAAGAGTTAGGGGCCTACGAGCAGTACTTC

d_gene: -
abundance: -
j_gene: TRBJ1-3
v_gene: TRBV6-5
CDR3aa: CASRQFSAGGNTIYF
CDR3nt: TGTGCCAGCAGGCAATTTTCTGCGGGGGGAAACACCATATATTTT

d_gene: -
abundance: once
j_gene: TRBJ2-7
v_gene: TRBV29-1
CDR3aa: CSAAGGTQVDEQYF
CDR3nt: TGCAGCGCTGCGGGCGGGACTCAAGTCGACGAGCAGTACTTC